This record looks at one T cell receptor beta chain sequence and its context. Antigen unknown. Germline trimming cut 4 bases from V and 9 bases from J; bases unmatched to any gene: 10. The CDR3 extends over 16 amino acids. Per germline, CDR1 SGHRS and CDR2 YFSETQ. This entry is derived from a study of PD-1 blockade in classical Hodgkin lymphoma. As to time point: cycle 4 day 1 (C4D1), after about 6 weeks of nivolumab. After autologous stem cell transplantation all patients relapsed, and prior brentuximab vedotin exposure differed between cohorts. Repertoires were generated with immunoSEQ multiplex PCR, while TCRdb's copy carries only in-frame clones and drops some. The sample has more than 3,000 clones, around 72% seen once. Study-level findings and limits: The study found complete responders had baseline diversity similar to newly diagnosed patients. By C4D1, diversity of CD4+ TCRs had risen significantly, whereas that of CD8+ TCRs had not.

Sequenced material: peripheral blood mononuclear cells (PBMCs), taken before the fourth cycle of nivolumab. This chain uses TRBV5-1 with TRBJ2-1; TRBD2 agrees at 13 bases. The clonotype comes from a human donor with classical Hodgkin lymphoma. The CDR3 sequence is CASSQRTSGSVGEQFF. The CDR3 DNA sequence: TGCGCCAGCAGCCAAAGGACTAGCGGGAGTGTGGGTGAGCAGTTCTTC. Using reference TRBV5-1 and TRBJ2-1 for the parts outside the CDR3, the full variable domain is KAGVTQTPRYLIKTRGQQVTLSCSPISGHRSVSWYQQTPGQGLQFLFEYFSETQRNKGNFPGRFSGRQFSNSRSEMNVSTLELGDSALYLCASSQRTSGSVGEQFFGPGTRLTVL.